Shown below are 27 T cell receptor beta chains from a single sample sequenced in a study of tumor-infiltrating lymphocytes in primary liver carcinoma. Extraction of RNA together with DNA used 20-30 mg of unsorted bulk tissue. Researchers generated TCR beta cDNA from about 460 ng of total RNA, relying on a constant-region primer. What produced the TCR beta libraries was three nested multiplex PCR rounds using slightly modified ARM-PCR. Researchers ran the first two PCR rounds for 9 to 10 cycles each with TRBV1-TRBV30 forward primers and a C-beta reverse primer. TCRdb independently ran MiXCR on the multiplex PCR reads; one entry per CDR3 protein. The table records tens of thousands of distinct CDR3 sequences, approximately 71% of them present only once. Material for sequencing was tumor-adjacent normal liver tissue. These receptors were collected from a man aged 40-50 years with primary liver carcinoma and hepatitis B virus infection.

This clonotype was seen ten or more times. The CDR3 loop is CAWRLRGGTDTQYF. The CDR3 coding sequence is TGTGCCTGGAGGCTGAGGGGAGGTACAGATACGCAGTATTTT. The V and J genes are TRBV30 and TRBJ2-3, with a tentative D call TRBD2 (6 bases). Trimming left V 3 bases short and J 3 bases short, with 13 bases between. This CDR3 has 14 amino acids. Germline lookup yields CDR1 GTSNPN and CDR2 SVGIG (reference sequence).

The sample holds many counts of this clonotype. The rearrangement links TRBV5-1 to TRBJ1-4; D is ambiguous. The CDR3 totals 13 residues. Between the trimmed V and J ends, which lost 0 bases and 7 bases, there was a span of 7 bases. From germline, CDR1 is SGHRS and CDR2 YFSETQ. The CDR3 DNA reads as TGCGCCAGCAGCTTGGACGGGTTTGAAAAACTGTTTTTT. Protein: CASSLDGFEKLFF.

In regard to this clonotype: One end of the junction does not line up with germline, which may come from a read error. The CDR3 DNA is TGCAGTGTGCTCCACAGGAAGAACACTGAAGCTATCTTT. Its protein is CSVLHRKNTEAIF. This chain links TRBV29-1 with TRBJ1-1; D may be TRBD1 (5 bases). Germline V lookup: CDR1 SQVTM, CDR2 ANQGSEA. The CDR3 spans 13 residues.

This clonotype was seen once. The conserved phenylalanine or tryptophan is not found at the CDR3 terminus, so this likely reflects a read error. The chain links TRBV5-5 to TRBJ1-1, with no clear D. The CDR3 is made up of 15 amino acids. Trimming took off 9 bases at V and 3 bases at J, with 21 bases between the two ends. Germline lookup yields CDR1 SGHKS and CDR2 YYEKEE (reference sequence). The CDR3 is CAINHEGERYTEAFI. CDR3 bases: TGTGCCATCAACCATGAGGGTGAGCGGTACACTGAAGCTTTCATT.

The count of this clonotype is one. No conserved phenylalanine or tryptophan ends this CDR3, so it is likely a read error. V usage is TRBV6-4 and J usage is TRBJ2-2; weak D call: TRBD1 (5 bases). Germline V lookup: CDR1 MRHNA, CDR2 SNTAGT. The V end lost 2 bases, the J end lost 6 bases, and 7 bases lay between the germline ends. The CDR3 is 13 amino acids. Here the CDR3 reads CASSDKGSGELFL. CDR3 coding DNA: TGTGCCAGCAGTGACAAGGGGTCCGGGGAGCTGTTTCTT.

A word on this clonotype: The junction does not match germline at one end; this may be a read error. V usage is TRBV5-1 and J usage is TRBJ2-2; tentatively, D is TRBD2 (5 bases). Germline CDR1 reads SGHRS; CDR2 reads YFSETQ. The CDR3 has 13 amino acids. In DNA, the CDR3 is TGCGCCAGCAGCCGAGACTGTACCGGGGAGCTGTTTTTC. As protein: CASSRDCTGELFF. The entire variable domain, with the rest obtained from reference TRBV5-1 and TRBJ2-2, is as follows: KAGVTQTPRYLIKTRGQQVTLSCSPISGHRSVSWYQQTPGQGLQFLFEYFSETQRNKGNFPGRFSGRQFSNSRSEMNVSTLELGDSALYLCASSRDCTGELFFGEGSRLTVL.

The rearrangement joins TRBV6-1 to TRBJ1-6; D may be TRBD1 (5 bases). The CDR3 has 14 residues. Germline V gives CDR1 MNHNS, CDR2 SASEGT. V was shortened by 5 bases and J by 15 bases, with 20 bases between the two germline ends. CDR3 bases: TGTGCCAGCAGTCGTGAGGACACAAATACACACCTCCACTTT. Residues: CASSREDTNTHLHF.

In nucleotides, the CDR3 is TGCGCCAGCAACTTTAGAGGGGGGTTTCAGGCCGAGCAGTACTTC. Protein product: CASNFRGGFQAEQYF. The chain is built from TRBV5-1 and TRBJ2-7; D assignment may be TRBD1 or TRBD2 (6 bases each). Germline-derived CDR1 and CDR2 are SGHRS and YFSETQ. V was cut by 6 bases and J by 6 bases, with 22 bases left in between. This CDR3 is 15 amino acids long.

In nucleotides, the CDR3 is TGTGCCAGTACGGATGGGGCAACCCAGAACATTCAGTACTTC. As protein: CASTDGATQNIQYF. The V call is TRBV12-3 or TRBV12-4, the J call TRBJ2-4, with a weak D call TRBD1 (5 bases). The CDR3 is made up of 14 amino acids. Trimming took 9 bases from V and 7 from J, leaving 19 bases between them.

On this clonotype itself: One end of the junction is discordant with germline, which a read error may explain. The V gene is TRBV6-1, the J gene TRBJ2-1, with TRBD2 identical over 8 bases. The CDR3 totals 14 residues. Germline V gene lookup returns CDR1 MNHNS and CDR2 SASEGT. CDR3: CASIEAPRGDEQFF. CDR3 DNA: TGTGCCAGCATTGAAGCGCCGCGGGGGGATGAGCAGTTCTTC.

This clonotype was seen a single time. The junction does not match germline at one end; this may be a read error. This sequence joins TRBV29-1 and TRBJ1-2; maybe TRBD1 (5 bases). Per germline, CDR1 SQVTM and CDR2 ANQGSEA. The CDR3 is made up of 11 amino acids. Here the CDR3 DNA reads TGCAGAGGTCGACAGATCGATGGCTGCACCTTC. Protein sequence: CRGRQIDGCTF.

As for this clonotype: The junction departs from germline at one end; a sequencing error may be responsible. The CDR3 is CTWSLLNERFF. The DNA for the CDR3 is TGTACCTGGAGTCTCCTCAATGAGCGGTTCTTC. The chain recombines TRBV30 with TRBJ2-1; D ambiguous. Germline V CDR1 and CDR2: GTSNPN, SVGIG (reference sequence). This CDR3 contains 11 residues.

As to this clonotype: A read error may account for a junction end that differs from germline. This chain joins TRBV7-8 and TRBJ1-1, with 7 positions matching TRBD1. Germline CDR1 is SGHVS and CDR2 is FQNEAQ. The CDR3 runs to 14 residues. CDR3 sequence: CASSRTGANIEALF. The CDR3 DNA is TGTGCCAGCAGTCGGACAGGAGCGAACATTGAAGCTTTATTT.

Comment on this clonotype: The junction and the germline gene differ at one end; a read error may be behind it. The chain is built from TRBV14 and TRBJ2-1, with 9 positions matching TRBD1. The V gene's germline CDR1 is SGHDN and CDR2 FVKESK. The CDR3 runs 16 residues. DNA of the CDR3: TGTGGCAGCCAAGAGGGTCAGGGGACAGGGTACAATGAGCAGTTCTTC. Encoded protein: CGSQEGQGTGYNEQFF.

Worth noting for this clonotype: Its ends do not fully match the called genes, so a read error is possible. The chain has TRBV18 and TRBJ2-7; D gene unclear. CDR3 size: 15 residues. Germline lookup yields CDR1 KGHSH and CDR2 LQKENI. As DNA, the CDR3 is TGTGCCAGCCCACCACCCAGCGCAGGAAGCTACGAGCAGTACTTC. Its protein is CASPPPSAGSYEQYF.

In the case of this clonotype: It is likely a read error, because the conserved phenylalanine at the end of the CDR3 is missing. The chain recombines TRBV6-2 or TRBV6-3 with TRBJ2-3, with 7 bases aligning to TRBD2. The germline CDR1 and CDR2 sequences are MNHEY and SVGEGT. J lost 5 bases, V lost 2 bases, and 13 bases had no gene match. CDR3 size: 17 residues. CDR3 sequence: CASSYHVPAGDIDTQYL. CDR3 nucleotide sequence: TGTGCCAGCAGTTACCACGTTCCGGCGGGAGATATAGATACGCAGTATCTT.

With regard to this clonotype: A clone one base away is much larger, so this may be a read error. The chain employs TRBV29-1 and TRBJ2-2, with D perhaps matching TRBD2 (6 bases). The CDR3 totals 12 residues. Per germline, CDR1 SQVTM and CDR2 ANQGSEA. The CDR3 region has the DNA TGCAGCGTTGGGACTAACATCGGGGAGCTGTTTTTT. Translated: CSVGTNIGELFF.

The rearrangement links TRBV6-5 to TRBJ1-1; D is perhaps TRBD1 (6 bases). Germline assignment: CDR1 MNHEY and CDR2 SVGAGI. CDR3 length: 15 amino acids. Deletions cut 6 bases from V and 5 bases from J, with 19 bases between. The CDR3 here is CASRYRRGTNTEAFF. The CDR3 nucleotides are TGTGCCAGCAGATACCGCAGGGGTACGAATACTGAAGCTTTCTTT.

CDR3 sequence: CASSLKGQGSDERYF. The CDR3 coding sequence is TGTGCCAGCAGTTTAAAAGGGCAGGGGAGTGACGAGCGATACTTC. The V call is TRBV28, the J call TRBJ2-7; possibly TRBD1 for D (6 bases). Germline V gene sequence: CDR1 MDHEN, CDR2 SYDVKM. The ends were cut back, 2 bases at V and 13 bases at J, with 24 bases in the middle. CDR3 length: 15 amino acids.

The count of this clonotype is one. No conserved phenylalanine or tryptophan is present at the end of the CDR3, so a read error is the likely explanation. This CDR3 is CASSLAGGPGEQFI. Here the CDR3 DNA reads TGTGCCAGCAGTCTAGCGGGAGGGCCGGGTGAGCAGTTCATC. The rearrangement links TRBV6-2 or TRBV6-3 to TRBJ2-1; 12 bases are a match to TRBD2. Germline CDR1 and CDR2: MNHEY and SVGEGT. With 5 bases clipped from V and 9 bases from J, the junction kept 5 bases outside the gene matches. The CDR3 contains 14 residues.

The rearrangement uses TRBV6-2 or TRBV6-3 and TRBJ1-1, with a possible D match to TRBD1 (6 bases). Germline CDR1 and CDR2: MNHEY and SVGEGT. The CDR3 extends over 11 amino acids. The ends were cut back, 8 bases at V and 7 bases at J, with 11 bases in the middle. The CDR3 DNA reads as TGTGCCAGCTACAGGGAAATTGAAGCTTTCTTT. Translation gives CASYREIEAFF.

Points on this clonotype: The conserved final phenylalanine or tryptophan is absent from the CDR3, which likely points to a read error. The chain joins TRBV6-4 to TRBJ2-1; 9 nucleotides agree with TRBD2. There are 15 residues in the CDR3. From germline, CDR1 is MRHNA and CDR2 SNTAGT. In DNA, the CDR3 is TGTGCCAGCAATGACGGGACTAGCCACTACAATGAGCAGTTCCTC. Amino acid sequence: CASNDGTSHYNEQFL.

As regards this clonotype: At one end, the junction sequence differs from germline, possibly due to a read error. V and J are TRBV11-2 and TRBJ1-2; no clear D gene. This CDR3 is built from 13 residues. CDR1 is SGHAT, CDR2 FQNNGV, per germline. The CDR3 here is CAGSSAMGSGYTF. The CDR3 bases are TGTGCCGGCAGCTCCGCCATGGGCTCCGGCTATACCTTC.

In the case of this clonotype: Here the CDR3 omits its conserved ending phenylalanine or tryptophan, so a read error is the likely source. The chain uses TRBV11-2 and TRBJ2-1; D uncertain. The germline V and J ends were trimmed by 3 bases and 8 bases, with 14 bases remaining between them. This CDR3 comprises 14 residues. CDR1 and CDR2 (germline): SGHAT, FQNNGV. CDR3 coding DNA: TGTGCCAGCAGCTTGTCAAGCTTAGGGCATGAGCAGTTCGTC. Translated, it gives CASSLSSLGHEQFV.

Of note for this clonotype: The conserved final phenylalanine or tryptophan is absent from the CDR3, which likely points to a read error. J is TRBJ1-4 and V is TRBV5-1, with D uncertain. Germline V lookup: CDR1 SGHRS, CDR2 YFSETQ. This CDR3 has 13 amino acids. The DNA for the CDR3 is TGCACCGGCAGCTTGGACGGGTTTGAAAAACTGTTTCTT. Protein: CTGSLDGFEKLFL.

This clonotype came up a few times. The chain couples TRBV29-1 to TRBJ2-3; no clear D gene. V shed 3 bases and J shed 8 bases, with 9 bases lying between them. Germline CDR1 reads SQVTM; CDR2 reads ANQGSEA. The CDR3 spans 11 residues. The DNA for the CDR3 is TGCAGCGTTGAGCGTGGGGTTACGCAGTATTTT. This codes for CSVERGVTQYF.

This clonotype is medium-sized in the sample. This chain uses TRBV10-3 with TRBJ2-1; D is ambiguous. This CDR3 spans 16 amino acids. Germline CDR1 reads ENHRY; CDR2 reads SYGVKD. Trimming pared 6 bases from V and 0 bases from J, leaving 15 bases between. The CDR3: CAIRDLPTVSYNEQFF. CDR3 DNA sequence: TGTGCCATCAGAGACCTGCCGACTGTCTCCTACAATGAGCAGTTCTTC.